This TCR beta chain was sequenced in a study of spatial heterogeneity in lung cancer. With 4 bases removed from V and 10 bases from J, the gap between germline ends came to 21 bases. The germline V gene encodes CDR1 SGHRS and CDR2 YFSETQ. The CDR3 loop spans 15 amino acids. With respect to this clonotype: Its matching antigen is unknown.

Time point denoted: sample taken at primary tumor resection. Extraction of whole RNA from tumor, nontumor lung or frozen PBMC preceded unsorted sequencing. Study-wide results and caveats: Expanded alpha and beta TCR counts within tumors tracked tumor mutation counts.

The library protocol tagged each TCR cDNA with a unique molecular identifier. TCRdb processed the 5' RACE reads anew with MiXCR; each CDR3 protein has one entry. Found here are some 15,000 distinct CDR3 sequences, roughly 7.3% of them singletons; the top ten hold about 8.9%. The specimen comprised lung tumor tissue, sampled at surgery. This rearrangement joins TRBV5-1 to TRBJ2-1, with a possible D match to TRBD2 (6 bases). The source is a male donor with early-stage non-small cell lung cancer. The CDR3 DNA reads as TGCGCCAGCAGCCCGTCGCGGACTACCCTGGGGGAGCAGTTCTTC. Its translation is CASSPSRTTLGEQFF.